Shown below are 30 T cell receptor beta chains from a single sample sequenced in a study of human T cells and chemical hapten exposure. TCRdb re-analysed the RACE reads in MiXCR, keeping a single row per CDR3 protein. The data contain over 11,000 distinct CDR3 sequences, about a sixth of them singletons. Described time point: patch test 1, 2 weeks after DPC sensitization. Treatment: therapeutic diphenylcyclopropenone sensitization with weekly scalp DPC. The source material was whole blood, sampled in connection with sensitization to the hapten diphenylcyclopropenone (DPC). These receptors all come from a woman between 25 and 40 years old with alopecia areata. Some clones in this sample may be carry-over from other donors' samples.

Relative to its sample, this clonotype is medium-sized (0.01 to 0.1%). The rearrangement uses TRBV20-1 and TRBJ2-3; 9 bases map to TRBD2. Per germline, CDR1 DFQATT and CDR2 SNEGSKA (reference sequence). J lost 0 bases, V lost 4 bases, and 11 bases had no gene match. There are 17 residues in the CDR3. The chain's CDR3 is CSAKNLISGGSTDTQYF. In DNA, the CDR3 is TGCAGTGCTAAAAACCTAATTAGCGGGGGTAGCACAGATACGCAGTATTTT.

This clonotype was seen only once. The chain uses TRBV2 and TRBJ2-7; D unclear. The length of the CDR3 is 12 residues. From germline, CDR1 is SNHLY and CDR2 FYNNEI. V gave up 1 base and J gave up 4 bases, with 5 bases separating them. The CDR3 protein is CASSEVGYEQYV. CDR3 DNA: TGTGCCAGCAGTGAAGTGGGGTACGAGCAGTACGTC.

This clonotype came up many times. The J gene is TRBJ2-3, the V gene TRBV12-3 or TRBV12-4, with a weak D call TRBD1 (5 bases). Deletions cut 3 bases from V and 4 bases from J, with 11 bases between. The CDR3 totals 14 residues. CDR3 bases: TGTGCCAGCAGTTTGGGTCAGGGCCCAGATACGCAGTATTTT. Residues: CASSLGQGPDTQYF.

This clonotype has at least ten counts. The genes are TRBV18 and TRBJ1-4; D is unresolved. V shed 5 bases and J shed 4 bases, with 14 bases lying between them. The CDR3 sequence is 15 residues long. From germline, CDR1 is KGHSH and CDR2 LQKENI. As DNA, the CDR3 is TGTGCCAGCTCATCTCAGAATCCGGGTAATGAAAAACTGTTTTTT. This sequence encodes CASSSQNPGNEKLFF.

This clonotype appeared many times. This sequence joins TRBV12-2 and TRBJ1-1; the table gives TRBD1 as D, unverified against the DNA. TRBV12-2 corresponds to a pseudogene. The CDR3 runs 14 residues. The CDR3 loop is CASRVDRKNTEAFF. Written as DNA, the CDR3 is TGTGCAAGTCGCGTCGACAGGAAAAACACTGAAGCTTTCTTT.

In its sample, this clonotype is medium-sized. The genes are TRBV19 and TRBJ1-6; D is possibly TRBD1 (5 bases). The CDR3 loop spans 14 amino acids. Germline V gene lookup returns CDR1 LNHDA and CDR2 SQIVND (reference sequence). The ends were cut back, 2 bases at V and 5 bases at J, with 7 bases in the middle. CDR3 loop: CASSITGDNSPLHF. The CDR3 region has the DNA TGTGCCAGTAGTATAACAGGAGATAATTCACCCCTCCACTTT.

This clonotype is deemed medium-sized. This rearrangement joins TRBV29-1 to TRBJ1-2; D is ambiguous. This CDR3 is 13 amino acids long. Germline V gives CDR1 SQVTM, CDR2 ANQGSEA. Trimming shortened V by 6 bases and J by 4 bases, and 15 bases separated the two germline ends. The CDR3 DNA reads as TGCAGCGTGAAAGGGCCCGGCGGCTATGGCTACACCTTC. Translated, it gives CSVKGPGGYGYTF.

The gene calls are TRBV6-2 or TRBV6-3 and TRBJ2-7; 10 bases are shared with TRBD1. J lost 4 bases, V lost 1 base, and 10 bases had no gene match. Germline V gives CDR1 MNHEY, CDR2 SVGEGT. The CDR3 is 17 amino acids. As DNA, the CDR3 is TGTGCCAGCAGTTACTTACCGGGACAGGGGATCTCGTACGAGCAGTACTTC. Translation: CASSYLPGQGISYEQYF.

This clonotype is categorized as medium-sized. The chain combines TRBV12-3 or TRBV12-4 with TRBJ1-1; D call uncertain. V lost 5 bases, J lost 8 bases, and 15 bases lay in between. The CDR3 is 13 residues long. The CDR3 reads CASSLTSVGEAFF. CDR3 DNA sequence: TGTGCCAGCAGTCTAACCAGTGTTGGAGAAGCTTTCTTT.

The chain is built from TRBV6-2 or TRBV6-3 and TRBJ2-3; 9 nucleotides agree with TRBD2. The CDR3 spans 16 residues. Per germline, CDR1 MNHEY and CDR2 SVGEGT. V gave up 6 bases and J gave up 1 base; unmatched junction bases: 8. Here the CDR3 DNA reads TGTGCCAGCAGAGGATGGACTAGCGAACGCACAGATACGCAGTATTTT. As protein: CASRGWTSERTDTQYF.

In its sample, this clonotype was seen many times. Here the CDR3 reads CASSLGLAGGLVSNEQFF. The CDR3 bases are TGCGCCAGCAGCTTAGGACTAGCGGGAGGGCTTGTAAGCAATGAGCAGTTCTTC. J is TRBJ2-1 and V is TRBV5-1; 15 bases fit TRBD2. V was clipped by 2 bases and J by 6 bases; unmatched bases: 9. The CDR3 runs to 18 residues. The germline V gene encodes CDR1 SGHRS and CDR2 YFSETQ. Variable domain in full (rest from reference TRBV5-1 and TRBJ2-1): KAGVTQTPRYLIKTRGQQVTLSCSPISGHRSVSWYQQTPGQGLQFLFEYFSETQRNKGNFPGRFSGRQFSNSRSEMNVSTLELGDSALYLCASSLGLAGGLVSNEQFFGPGTRLTVL.

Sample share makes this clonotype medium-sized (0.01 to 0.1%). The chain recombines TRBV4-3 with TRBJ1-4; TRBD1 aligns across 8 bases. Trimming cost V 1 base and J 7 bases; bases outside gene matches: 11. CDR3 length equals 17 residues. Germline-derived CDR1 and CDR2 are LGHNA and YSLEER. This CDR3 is CASSQVSGRGLFEKLFF. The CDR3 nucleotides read TGCGCCAGCAGCCAAGTTTCCGGCAGGGGGCTTTTTGAAAAACTGTTTTTT.

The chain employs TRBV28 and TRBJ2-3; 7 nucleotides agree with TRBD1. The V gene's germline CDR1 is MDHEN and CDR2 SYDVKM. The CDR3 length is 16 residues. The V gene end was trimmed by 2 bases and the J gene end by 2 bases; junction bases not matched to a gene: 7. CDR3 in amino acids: CASSLHRGSATDTQYF. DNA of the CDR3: TGTGCCAGCAGTTTACACAGGGGTTCGGCCACAGATACGCAGTATTTT.

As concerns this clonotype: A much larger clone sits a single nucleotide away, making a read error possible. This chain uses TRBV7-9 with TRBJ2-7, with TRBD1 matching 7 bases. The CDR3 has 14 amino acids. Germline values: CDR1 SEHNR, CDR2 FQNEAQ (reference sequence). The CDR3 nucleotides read TGTGCCAGCAGCACCCGGACAGGAAACTACGAGCACTACTTC. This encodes CASSTRTGNYEHYF.

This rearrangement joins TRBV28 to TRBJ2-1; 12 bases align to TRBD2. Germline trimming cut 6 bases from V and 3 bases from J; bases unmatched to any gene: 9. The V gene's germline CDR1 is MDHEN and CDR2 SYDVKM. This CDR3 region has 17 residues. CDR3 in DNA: TGTGCCAGCAGCCACTCCGGACTAGCGGGACGCTACAATGAGCAGTTCTTC. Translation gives CASSHSGLAGRYNEQFF. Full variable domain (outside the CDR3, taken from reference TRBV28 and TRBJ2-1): DVKVTQSSRYLVKRTGEKVFLECVQDMDHENMFWYRQDPGLGLRLIYFSYDVKMKEKGDIPEGYSVSREKKERFSLILESASTNQTSMYLCASSHSGLAGRYNEQFFGPGTRLTVL.

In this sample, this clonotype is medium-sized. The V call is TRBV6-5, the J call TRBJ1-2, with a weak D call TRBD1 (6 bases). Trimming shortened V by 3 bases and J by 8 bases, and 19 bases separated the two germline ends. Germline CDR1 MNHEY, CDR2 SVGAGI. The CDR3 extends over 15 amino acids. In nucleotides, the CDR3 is TGTGCCAGCAGTTATTCAAAACCGACAGGATACGGCTACACCTTC. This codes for CASSYSKPTGYGYTF.

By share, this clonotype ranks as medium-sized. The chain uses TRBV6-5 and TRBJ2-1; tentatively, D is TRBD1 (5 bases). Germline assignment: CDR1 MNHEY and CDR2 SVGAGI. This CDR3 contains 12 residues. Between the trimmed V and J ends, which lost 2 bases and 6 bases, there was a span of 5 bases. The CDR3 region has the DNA TGTGCCAGCAGTTACAGGGGCAATGAGCAGTTCTTC. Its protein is CASSYRGNEQFF.

CDR3 residues: CASGPIGGGSFYNEQFF. CDR3 DNA: TGTGCCAGCGGGCCTATAGGCGGGGGCTCCTTTTACAATGAGCAGTTCTTC. The gene calls are TRBV3-1 and TRBJ2-1, with D perhaps TRBD2 (7 bases). V was trimmed by 8 bases and J by 4 bases, leaving 24 bases between them. Germline lookup yields CDR1 LGHDT and CDR2 YNNKEL (reference sequence). This CDR3 is built from 17 residues.

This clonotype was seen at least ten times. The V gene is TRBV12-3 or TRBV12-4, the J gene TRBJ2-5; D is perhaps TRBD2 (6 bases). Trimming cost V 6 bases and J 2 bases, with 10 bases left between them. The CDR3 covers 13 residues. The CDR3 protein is CASSGSWQETQYF. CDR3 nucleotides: TGTGCCAGCAGCGGGAGTTGGCAAGAGACCCAGTACTTC.

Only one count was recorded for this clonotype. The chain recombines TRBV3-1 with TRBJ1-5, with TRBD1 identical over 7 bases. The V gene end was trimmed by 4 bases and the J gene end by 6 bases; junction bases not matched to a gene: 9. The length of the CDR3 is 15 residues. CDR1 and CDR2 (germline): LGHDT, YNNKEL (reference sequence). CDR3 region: CASSPNGRGRQPQHF. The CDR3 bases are TGTGCCAGCAGCCCCAATGGGAGGGGGCGTCAGCCCCAGCATTTT.

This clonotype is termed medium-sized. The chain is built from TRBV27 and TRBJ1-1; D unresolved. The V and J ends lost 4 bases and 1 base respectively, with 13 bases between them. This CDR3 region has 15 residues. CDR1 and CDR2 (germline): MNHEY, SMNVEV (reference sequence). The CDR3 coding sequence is TGTGCCAGCAGTTCCCGTCGGGCAGGGAACACTGAAGCTTTCTTT. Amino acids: CASSSRRAGNTEAFF.

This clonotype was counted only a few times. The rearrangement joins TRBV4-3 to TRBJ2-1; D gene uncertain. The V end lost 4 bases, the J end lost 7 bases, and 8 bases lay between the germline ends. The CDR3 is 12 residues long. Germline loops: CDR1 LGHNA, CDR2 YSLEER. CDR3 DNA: TGCGCCAGCAGCCGAGTAGGAAATGAGCAGTTCTTC. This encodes CASSRVGNEQFF.

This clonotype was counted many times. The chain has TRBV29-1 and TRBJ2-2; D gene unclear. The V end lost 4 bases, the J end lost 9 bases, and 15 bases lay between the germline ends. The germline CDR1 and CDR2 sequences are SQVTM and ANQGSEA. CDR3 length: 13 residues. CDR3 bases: TGCAGCGTTGGTCCAGGAGAAGGCAGGGAGCTGTTTTTT. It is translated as CSVGPGEGRELFF.

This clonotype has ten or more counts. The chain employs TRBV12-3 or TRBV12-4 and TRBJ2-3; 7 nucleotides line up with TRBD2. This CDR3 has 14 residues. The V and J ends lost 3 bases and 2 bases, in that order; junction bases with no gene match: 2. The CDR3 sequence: CASSFSGITDTQYF. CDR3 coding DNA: TGTGCCAGCAGTTTCAGCGGGATCACAGATACGCAGTATTTT.

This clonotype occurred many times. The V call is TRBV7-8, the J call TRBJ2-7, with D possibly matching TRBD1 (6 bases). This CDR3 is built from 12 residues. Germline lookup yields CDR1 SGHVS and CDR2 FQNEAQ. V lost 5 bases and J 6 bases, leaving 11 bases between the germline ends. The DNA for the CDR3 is TGTGCCAGCAGCATAGGGGGTAGCGAGCAGTACTTC. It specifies CASSIGGSEQYF.

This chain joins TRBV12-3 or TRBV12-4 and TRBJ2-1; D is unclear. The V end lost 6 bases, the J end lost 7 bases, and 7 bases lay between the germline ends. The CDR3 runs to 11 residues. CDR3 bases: TGTGCCAGCAGCCGATTAAATGAGCAGTTCTTC. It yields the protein CASSRLNEQFF.

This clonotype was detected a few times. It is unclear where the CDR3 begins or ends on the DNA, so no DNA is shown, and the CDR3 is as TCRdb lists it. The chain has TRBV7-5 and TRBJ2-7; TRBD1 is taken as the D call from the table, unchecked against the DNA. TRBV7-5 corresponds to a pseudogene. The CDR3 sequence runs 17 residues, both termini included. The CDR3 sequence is CISVPEADGTDSYEQYV.

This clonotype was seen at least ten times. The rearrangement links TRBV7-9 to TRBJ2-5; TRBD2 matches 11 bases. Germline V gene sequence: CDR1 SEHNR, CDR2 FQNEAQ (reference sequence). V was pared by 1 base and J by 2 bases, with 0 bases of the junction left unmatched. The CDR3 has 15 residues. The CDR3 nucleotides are TGTGCCAGCAGCTTAGGACTAGCGGGACAAGAGACCCAGTACTTC. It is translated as CASSLGLAGQETQYF.

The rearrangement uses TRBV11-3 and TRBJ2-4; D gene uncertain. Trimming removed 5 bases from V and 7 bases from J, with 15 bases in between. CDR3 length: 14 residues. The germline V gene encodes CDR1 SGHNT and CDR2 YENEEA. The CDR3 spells CASSATMAPNIQYF. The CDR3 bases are TGTGCCAGCAGCGCGACAATGGCACCCAACATTCAGTACTTC.

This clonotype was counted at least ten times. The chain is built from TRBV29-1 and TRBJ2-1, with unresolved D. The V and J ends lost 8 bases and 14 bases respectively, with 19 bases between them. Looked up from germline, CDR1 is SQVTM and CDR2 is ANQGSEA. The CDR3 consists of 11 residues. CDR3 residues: CSFSTGPRKFF. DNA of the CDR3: TGCAGCTTCTCAACCGGGCCCAGAAAGTTCTTC.